A selection of T cell receptor beta chains follows, all from one sample in a study of OX40 agonist ivuxolimab in advanced cancers. Here immunoSEQ multiplex PCR was the method, and the copy in TCRdb shows in-frame clones only, minus some. The profile shows 100,000 or so clones, 85% to 90% of them singletons. Source: CD4+ or CD8+ T cells sorted from blood, taken in a trial of the OX40 agonist ivuxolimab. These receptors were taken from an adult with an advanced solid tumor such as melanoma, head and neck, liver or kidney cancer. CDR3s include the opening cysteine and the closing phenylalanine or tryptophan. D genes are given only for firm matches. Part of the rows lack a size; the others show once, few, many or a class for expanded clones.

j_gene: TRBJ1-5; v_gene: TRBV19; d_gene: TRBD1; abundance: few; CDR3aa: CASGTAHGQPQHF; CDR3nt: TGTGCCAGTGGGACAGCACACGGTCAGCCCCAGCATTTT
j_gene: TRBJ1-5; v_gene: TRBV15; d_gene: NA; abundance: NA; CDR3aa: CATSRDPQEPQHF; CDR3nt: TGTGCCACCAGCAGAGATCCCCAAGAGCCCCAGCATTTT
j_gene: TRBJ2-1; v_gene: TRBV9; d_gene: NA; abundance: NA; CDR3aa: CASSVVPANYPMSEQFF; CDR3nt: TGTGCCAGCAGCGTAGTACCCGCAAATTACCCGATGAGTGAGCAGTTCTTC
j_gene: TRBJ2-1; v_gene: TRBV7-9; d_gene: NA; abundance: NA; CDR3aa: CASSFVGEQFF; CDR3nt: TGTGCCAGCAGCTTCGTAGGGGAGCAGTTCTTC
j_gene: TRBJ2-3; v_gene: TRBV29-1; d_gene: NA; abundance: few; CDR3aa: CSVVWAGLTDTQYF; CDR3nt: TGCAGCGTTGTTTGGGCAGGGCTCACAGATACGCAGTATTTT
j_gene: TRBJ2-7; v_gene: TRBV30; d_gene: NA; abundance: NA; CDR3aa: CAWSVQGGEQYF; CDR3nt: TGTGCCTGGAGTGTACAAGGGGGGGAGCAGTACTTC
j_gene: TRBJ2-1; v_gene: TRBV7-9; d_gene: NA; abundance: NA; CDR3aa: CASSFGSYAEQFF; CDR3nt: TGTGCCAGCAGCTTTGGCTCCTACGCTGAGCAGTTCTTC
j_gene: TRBJ2-3; v_gene: TRBV13; d_gene: TRBD2; abundance: NA; CDR3aa: CAGSFRSGNTDTQYF; CDR3nt: TGTGCCGGCAGCTTTCGGAGCGGGAACACAGATACGCAGTATTTT
j_gene: TRBJ2-2; v_gene: TRBV18; d_gene: TRBD1; abundance: NA; CDR3aa: CASSPRTGGGIGELFF; CDR3nt: TGTGCCAGCTCACCCCGGACAGGGGGTGGCATCGGGGAGCTGTTTTTT
j_gene: TRBJ1-1; v_gene: TRBV6-1; d_gene: TRBD1; abundance: NA; CDR3aa: CATSRDRDPNTEAFF; CDR3nt: TGTGCCACATCGAGGGACAGAGATCCGAACACTGAAGCTTTCTTT
j_gene: TRBJ2-1; v_gene: TRBV2; d_gene: TRBD1; abundance: NA; CDR3aa: CASSPQGSSYNEQFF; CDR3nt: TGTGCCAGCAGTCCACAGGGGAGCTCCTACAATGAGCAGTTCTTC